The rows below give T cell receptor beta chains drawn from one sample of a study of blood T cell repertoires in COVID-19. Sequencing was performed with immunoSEQ multiplex PCR; in TCRdb, only in-frame clones are kept and a portion is missing. The table lists roughly 400,000 clones, around nine tenths of them singletons, with around 1.5% in the top ten. The sequenced sample consisted of PBMCs or T cells enriched from blood (not recorded which). The receptors shown here come from a woman under 30 who had been exposed to COVID-19. Each CDR3 is given with its conserved first and last residue. The order of the fields is J gene, V gene, CDR3 protein.

TRBJ1-2 TRBV19 CASSIGGNYGYTF
TRBJ2-3 TRBV28 CASRLRPGQGGTDTQYF
TRBJ2-5 TRBV7-8 CASSLDRGKETQYF
TRBJ2-5 TRBV5-1 CASSLARRGSGTQYF
TRBJ1-4 TRBV11-2 CASSSPPPGGTNEKLFF
TRBJ2-7 TRBV28 CASQPLAGGRYEQYF
TRBJ2-2 TRBV11-1 CASSSRASTGELFF
TRBJ1-3 TRBV5-1 CASSTGTSGNTIYF
TRBJ2-3 TRBV7-9 CASSLWTGGPDTQYF
TRBJ2-2 TRBV3-1/TRBV3-2 CASLGNIGTKNTGELFF
TRBJ2-3 TRBV24-1 CATSDFRAGADGTQYF
TRBJ2-3 TRBV3-1/TRBV3-2 CASSQDLFGLAGTDTQYF
TRBJ1-4 TRBV6-1 CASSEGQGNEKLFF
TRBJ2-5 TRBV5-1 CASSLSGRAQGQTQYF
TRBJ2-7 TRBV7-8 CASSLAYGNQIYEQYF
TRBJ2-7 TRBV18 CASSTGLAEAYEQYF
TRBJ1-2 TRBV9 CASSAITGADYGYTF
TRBJ2-5 TRBV18 CASGRGTSDRETQYF
TRBJ1-3 TRBV6-2/TRBV6-3 CASSRTVSGNTIYF
TRBJ2-3 TRBV6-5 CASSYDRASTDTQYF
TRBJ2-3 TRBV10-1 CASSETGSTRADTQYF
TRBJ2-3 TRBV18 CASSPRHQGTDTQYF
TRBJ2-2 TRBV5-1 CASSQSTGGTGELFF
TRBJ1-2 TRBV6-5 CASSFTGVYGYTF
TRBJ1-6 TRBV28 CASIPQGGSPLHF
TRBJ2-5 TRBV12-3/TRBV12-4 CASSLRETQYF
TRBJ2-2 TRBV24-1 CATTENTGELFF
TRBJ1-2 TRBV20-1 CSAVETYGYTF
TRBJ1-5 TRBV9 CASSGTGGHQPQHF
TRBJ2-3 TRBV6-5 CASSYSSGESDTQYF
TRBJ2-7 TRBV18 CASSPRGDSYEQYF
TRBJ2-1 TRBV11-3 CASSLDLGEQFF
TRBJ1-4 TRBV27 CASSLRRGIGEKLFF
TRBJ1-1 TRBV19 CASSLTGGYTEAFF
TRBJ2-7 TRBV18 CASSPNGAGGYEQYF
TRBJ1-4 TRBV25-1 CASSEYQGVWKLFF
TRBJ2-1 TRBV19 CASSINPGQGPAEQFF
TRBJ2-7 TRBV19 CASSMPGYEQYF
TRBJ1-1 TRBV18 CASSPPGQGREAFF
TRBJ1-2 TRBV5-6 CASRDRGISYGYTF
TRBJ2-3 TRBV5-1 CASSLAGGRAGGTDTQYF
TRBJ2-6 TRBV9 CASSTRLAGAPLANVLTF
TRBJ1-1 TRBV4-1 CASSQTDRVNTEAFF
TRBJ1-6 TRBV18 CASSPKTGENSPLHF
TRBJ2-3 TRBV30 CAWNTIHRGADTQYF
TRBJ1-4 TRBV5-4 CASSMRLDEKLFF
TRBJ2-1 TRBV7-9 CASSPEGSGTFYNEQFF
TRBJ2-7 TRBV5-5 CASSSGVANYEQYF
TRBJ2-5 TRBV3-1/TRBV3-2 CASSQDVQGRLETQYF
TRBJ2-7 TRBV7-8 CASSLVGGPGEQYF
TRBJ2-1 TRBV12-3/TRBV12-4 CASSLGGANEQFF